This T cell receptor (beta chain) appears in the sequencing data of a study of vaccination and CD4 T cells after COVID-19. Study context: The peptides that stimulated the cells were overlapping spike peptides from SARS-CoV-2, HCoV-NL63, HCoV-OC43 and HCoV-229E. General study points: Detection of a median around 85% of reactive clones in convalescent patients was confined to the period after vaccination.

About this clonotype itself: Its antigen is as yet unknown.

Germline V gene data show CDR1 as MNHNS and CDR2 as SASEGT. This CDR3 contains 15 residues. The V and J ends lost 1 base and 0 bases respectively, with 7 bases between them. The Oncomine TCR Beta short-read assay generated sequence data from the DNA of cultured CD4+ T cells. TCRdb re-called the PCR reads with MiXCR, one entry per CDR3 protein. Here the sample spans just over 15,000 distinct CDR3 sequences, around three fifths being singletons. Treatment meaning: approximately 9-day PBMC culture with coronavirus spike peptide pools or control peptides (ViraFEST assay). The dates of positive PCR tests extended from March through December 2020 and came before the US Alpha, Beta and Delta variants. It was on days 3 and 7 that half the medium was replaced with fresh IL-2 medium.

This receptor was obtained from a human donor who had recovered from COVID-19. The source material was CD4+ T cells from blood, cultured in vitro. The chain links TRBV6-1 to TRBJ2-1; D is ambiguous. DNA of the CDR3: TGTGCCAGCAGTGAAGGCCCAAGCTCCTACAATGAGCAGTTCTTC. This translates into CASSEGPSSYNEQFF.